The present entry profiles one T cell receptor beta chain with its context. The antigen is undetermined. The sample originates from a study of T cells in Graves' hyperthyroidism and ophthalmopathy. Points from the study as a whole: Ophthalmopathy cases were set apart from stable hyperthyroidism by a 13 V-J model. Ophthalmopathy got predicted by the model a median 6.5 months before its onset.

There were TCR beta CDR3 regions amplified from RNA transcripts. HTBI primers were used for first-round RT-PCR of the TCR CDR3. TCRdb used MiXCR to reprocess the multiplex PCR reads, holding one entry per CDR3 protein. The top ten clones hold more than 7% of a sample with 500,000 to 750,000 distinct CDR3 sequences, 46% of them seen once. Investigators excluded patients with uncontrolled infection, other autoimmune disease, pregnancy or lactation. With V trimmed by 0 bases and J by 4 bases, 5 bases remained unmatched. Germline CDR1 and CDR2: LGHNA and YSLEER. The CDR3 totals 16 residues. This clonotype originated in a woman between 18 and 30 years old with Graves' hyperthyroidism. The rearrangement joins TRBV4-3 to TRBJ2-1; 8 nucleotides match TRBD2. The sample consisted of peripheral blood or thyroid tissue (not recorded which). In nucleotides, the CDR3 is TGCGCCAGCAGCCAAGAGTTAATAGCGGGATACAATGAGCAGTTCTTC. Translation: CASSQELIAGYNEQFF.